These T cell receptor beta chains were read from a single sample in a study of cytomegalovirus exposure and HLA in healthy donors. Profiled with immunoSEQ multiplex PCR; TCRdb holds only in-frame clones, not every one. The sample lists about 160,000 clones, around 82% occurring once. Input material: PBMCs. The receptors come from a man between 25 and 39 years old in good health and CMV-seropositive. Both conserved end residues are part of each CDR3. The D gene is left open where the match is weak. A row's size may be missing; if present it is once, few, many or a size class.

V gene	clone size	D gene	J gene	CDR3 protein	CDR3 DNA
TRBV4-3	-	-	TRBJ1-2	CASSQEGSTPRAGYGYTF	TGCGCCAGCAGCCAAGAAGGGTCCACTCCTCGGGCGGGCTATGGCTACACCTTC
TRBV19	-	-	TRBJ1-5	CASSAPYRDRNQPQHF	TGTGCCAGTAGTGCACCCTACAGGGATCGCAATCAGCCCCAGCATTTT
TRBV5-4	few	-	TRBJ1-1	CASSHISRVNTEAFF	TGTGCCAGCAGCCATATATCTCGGGTGAACACTGAAGCTTTCTTT
TRBV6-5	once	TRBD1	TRBJ1-4	CASSYLSGQANEKLFF	TGTGCCAGCAGTTACCTCTCGGGACAGGCAAATGAAAAACTGTTTTTT
TRBV15	-	-	TRBJ2-5	CATNQGGETQYF	TGTGCCACCAATCAGGGTGGAGAGACCCAGTACTTC
TRBV7-3	-	-	TRBJ1-1	CASSLSQNTEAFF	TGTGCCAGCAGCTTAAGTCAAAACACTGAAGCTTTCTTT
TRBV19	-	TRBD2	TRBJ2-1	CASRRLAGDAREQFF	TGTGCCAGTAGGAGACTAGCGGGGGACGCAAGGGAGCAGTTCTTC
TRBV9	-	-	TRBJ2-7	CASSSGPGGGEQYF	TGTGCCAGCAGCTCCGGCCCCGGTGGAGGCGAGCAGTACTTC
TRBV6-6	-	TRBD1	TRBJ1-1	CASSLDRGNTEAFF	TGTGCCAGCAGTCTGGACAGGGGGAACACTGAAGCTTTCTTT
TRBV18	-	TRBD1	TRBJ2-1	CASSPWGTESYNEQFF	TGTGCCAGCTCCCCATGGGGGACAGAGTCCTACAATGAGCAGTTCTTC
TRBV6-5	-	-	TRBJ1-1	CASSHTDRNTEAFF	TGTGCCAGCAGTCATACTGACAGGAACACTGAAGCTTTCTTT
TRBV7-8	-	TRBD1	TRBJ2-2	CASSIGTGSTGELFF	TGTGCCAGCAGCATCGGGACAGGGAGCACCGGGGAGCTGTTTTTT
TRBV28	once	-	TRBJ1-3	CASTPGGRSSGNTIYF	TGTGCCAGCACCCCGGGGGGGAGAAGCTCTGGAAACACCATATATTTT